This T cell receptor beta chain was documented in a study of T cell responses to AZD1222 COVID-19 vaccine. Study in general: Pooling was applied to second doses at about 4 or about 12 weeks. Whole-study results and caveats: Close to half of spike-specific TCRs reportedly recognize unmutated variant regions. Spike-specific TCR breadth and depth went up after people got two AZD1222 doses.

Germline CDR1 SEHNR, CDR2 FQNEAQ (reference sequence). J was trimmed by 0 bases and V by 5 bases; bases with no gene match: 4. The CDR3 consists of 15 residues. Assay used: immunoSEQ multiplex PCR; TCRdb lists only in-frame clones, some missing. The data contain about 150,000 clones, around 91% of them singletons. Remarks on this clone: Its antigen is not identified.

This TCR derives from an adult in good health. The input for sequencing was peripheral blood, taken on day 0 of AZD1222 vaccination. The V gene is TRBV7-9, the J gene TRBJ2-1, with 7 positions matching TRBD2. The CDR3 bases are TGTGCCAGCAGCCGCTCTAGCGGCTCCTACAATGAGCAGTTCTTC. It translates to CASSRSSGSYNEQFF.